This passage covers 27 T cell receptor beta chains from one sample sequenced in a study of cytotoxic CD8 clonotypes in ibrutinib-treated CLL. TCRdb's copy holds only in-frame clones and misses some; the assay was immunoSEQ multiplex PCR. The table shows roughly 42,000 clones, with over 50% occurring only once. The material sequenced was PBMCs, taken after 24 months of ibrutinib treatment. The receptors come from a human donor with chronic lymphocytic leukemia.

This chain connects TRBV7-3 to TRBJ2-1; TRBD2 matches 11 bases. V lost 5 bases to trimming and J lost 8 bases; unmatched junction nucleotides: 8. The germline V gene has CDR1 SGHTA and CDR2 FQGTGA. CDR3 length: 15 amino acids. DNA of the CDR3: TGTGCCAGCAGCCGAGGACTAGCGGGCATCGATGAGCAGTTCTTC. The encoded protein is CASSRGLAGIDEQFF.

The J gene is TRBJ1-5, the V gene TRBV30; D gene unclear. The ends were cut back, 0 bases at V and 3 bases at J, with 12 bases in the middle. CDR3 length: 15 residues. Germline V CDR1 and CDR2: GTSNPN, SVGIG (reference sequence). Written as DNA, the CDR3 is TGTGCCTGGAGTGTACAACTGGGCGCCAATCAGCCCCAGCATTTT. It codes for CAWSVQLGANQPQHF.

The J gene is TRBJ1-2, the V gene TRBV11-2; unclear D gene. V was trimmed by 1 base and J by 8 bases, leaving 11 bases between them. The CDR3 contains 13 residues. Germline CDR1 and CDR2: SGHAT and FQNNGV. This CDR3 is CASSLGVEYGYTF. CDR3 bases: TGTGCCAGCAGCTTAGGGGTTGAGTACGGCTACACCTTC. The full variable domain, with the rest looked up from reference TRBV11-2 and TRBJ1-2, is EAGVAQSPRYKIIEKRQSVAFWCNPISGHATLYWYQQILGQGPKLLIQFQNNGVVDDSQLPKDRFSAERLKGVDSTLKIQPAKLEDSAVYLCASSLGVEYGYTFGSGTRLTVV.

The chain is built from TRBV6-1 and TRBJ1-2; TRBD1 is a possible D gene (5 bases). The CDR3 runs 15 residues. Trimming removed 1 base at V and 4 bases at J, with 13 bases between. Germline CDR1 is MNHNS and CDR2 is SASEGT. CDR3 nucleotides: TGTGCCAGCAGTGAAGACCAGGGCGGGTTCTATGGCTACACCTTC. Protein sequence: CASSEDQGGFYGYTF.

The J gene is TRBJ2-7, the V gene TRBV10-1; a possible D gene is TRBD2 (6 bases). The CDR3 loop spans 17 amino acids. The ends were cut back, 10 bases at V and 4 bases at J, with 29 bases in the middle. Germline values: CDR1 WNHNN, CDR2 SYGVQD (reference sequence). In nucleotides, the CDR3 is TGCGCCACCTCTGGGGGGAGAGGGCCCTTTGGCTCTTACGAGCAGTACTTC. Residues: CATSGGRGPFGSYEQYF.

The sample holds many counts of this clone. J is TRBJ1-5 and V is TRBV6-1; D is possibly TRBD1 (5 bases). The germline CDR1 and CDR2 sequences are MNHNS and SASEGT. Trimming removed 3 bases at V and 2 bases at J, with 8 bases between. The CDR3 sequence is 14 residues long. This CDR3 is CASSDQGGNQPQHF. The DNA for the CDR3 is TGTGCCAGCAGTGACCAGGGCGGCAATCAGCCCCAGCATTTT.

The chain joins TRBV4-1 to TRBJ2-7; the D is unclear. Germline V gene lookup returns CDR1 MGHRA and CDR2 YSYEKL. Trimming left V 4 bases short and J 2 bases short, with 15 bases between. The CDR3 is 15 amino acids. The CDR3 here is CASSLYRGRTYEQYF. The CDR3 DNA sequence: TGCGCCAGCAGCCTTTACCGTGGTCGGACCTACGAGCAGTACTTC.

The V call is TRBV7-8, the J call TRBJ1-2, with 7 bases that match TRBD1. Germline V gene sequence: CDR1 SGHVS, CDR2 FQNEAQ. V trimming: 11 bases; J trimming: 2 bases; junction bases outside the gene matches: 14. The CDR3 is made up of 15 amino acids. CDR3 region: CALARAGTDNYGYTF. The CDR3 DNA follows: TGTGCCCTCGCAAGAGCGGGGACAGACAACTATGGCTACACCTTC.

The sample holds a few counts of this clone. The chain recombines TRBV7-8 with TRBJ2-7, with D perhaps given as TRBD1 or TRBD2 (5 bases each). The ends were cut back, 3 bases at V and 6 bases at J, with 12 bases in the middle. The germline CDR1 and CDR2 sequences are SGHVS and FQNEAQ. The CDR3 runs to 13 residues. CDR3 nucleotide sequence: TGTGCCAGCAGCTTCGAGGGGTGGCGCGAGCAGTACTTC. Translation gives CASSFEGWREQYF. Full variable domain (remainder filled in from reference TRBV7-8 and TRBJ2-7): GAGVSQSPRYKVAKRGQDVALRCDPISGHVSLFWYQQALGQGPEFLTYFQNEAQLDKSGLPSDRFFAERPEGSVSTLKIQRTQQEDSAVYLCASSFEGWREQYFGPGTRLTVT.

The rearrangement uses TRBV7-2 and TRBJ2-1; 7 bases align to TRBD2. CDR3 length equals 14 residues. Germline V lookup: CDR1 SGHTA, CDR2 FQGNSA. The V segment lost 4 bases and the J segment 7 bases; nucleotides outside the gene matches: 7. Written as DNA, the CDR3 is TGTGCCAGCAGCTCTACTATGGGAGGGAATGAGCAGTTCTTC. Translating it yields CASSSTMGGNEQFF. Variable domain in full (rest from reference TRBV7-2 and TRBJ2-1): GAGVSQSPSNKVTEKGKDVELRCDPISGHTALYWYRQSLGQGLEFLIYFQGNSAPDKSGLPSDRFSAERTGGSVSTLTIQRTQQEDSAVYLCASSSTMGGNEQFFGPGTRLTVL.

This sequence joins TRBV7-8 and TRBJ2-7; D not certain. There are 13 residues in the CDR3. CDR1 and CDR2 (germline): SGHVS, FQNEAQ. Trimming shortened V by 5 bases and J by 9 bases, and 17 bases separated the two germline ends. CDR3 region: CASSPTMGKTQYF. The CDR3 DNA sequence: TGTGCCAGCAGCCCTACGATGGGGAAGACGCAGTACTTC.

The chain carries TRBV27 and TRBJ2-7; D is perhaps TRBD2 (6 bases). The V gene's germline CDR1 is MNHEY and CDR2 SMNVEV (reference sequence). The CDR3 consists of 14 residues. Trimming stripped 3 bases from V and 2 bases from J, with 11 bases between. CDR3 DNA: TGTGCCAGCAGTTTCGGGCGGGAAACCTACGAGCAGTACTTC. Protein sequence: CASSFGRETYEQYF.

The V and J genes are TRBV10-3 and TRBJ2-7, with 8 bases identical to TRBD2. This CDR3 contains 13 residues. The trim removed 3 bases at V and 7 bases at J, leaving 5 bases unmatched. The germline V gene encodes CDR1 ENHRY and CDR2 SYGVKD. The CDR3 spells CAISEREGREQYF. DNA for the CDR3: TGTGCCATCAGTGAACGGGAGGGCCGGGAGCAGTACTTC.

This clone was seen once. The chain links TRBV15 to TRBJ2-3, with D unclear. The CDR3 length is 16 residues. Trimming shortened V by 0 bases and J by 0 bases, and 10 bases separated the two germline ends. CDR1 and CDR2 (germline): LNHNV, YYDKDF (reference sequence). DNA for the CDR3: TGTGCCACCAGCAGAGATCGAGTCTATAGCACAGATACGCAGTATTTT. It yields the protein CATSRDRVYSTDTQYF.

The CDR3 DNA reads TGCAGCGTTGGGGGCACAGATACGCAGTATTTT. This translates into CSVGGTDTQYF. The chain combines TRBV29-1 with TRBJ2-3; unclear D gene. CDR1 is SQVTM, CDR2 ANQGSEA, per germline. The V gene lost 4 bases and the J gene lost 1 base, with 3 bases spanning the gap. This CDR3 is 11 amino acids long.

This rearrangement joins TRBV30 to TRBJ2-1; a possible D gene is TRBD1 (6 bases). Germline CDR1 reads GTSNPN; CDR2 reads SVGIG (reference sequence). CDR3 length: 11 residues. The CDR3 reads CAWGLGNEQFF. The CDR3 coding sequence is TGTGCGTGGGGGCTGGGAAATGAGCAGTTCTTC.

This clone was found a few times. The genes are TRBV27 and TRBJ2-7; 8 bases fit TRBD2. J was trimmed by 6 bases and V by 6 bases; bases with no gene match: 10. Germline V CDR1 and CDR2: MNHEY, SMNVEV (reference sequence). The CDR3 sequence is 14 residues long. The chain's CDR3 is CASSTGGLWGEQYF. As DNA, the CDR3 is TGTGCCAGCAGCACGGGGGGGCTCTGGGGCGAGCAGTACTTC.

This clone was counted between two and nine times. The CDR3 DNA is TGTGCCAGCAGCTTGGCACATTCCTACGAGCAGTACTTC. It codes for CASSLAHSYEQYF. J is TRBJ2-7 and V is TRBV5-4; D not resolved. The CDR3 sequence is 13 residues long. Germline V CDR1 and CDR2: SGHNT, YYREEE (reference sequence). Trimming removed 0 bases from V and 1 base from J, with 5 bases in between.

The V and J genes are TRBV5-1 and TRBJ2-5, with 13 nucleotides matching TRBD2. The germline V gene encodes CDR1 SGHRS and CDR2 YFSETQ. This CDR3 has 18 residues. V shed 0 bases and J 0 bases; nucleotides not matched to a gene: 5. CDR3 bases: TGCGCCAGCAGCTTGGGGGGACTAGCGGGAATGTACCAAGAGACCCAGTACTTC. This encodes CASSLGGLAGMYQETQYF.

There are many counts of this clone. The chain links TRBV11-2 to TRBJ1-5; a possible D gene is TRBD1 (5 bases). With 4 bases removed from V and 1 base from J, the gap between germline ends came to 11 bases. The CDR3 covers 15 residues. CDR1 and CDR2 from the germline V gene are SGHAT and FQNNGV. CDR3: CASSSDSFSNQPQHF. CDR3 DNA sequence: TGTGCCAGCAGCTCCGACAGCTTCAGCAATCAGCCCCAGCATTTT.

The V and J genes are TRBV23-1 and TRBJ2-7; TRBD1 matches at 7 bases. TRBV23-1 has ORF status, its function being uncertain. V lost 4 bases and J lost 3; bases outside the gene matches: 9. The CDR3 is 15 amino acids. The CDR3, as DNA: TGCGCCAGCAGTCGTCCGGGACAGCTTTTCTACGAGCAGTACTTC. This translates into CASSRPGQLFYEQYF.

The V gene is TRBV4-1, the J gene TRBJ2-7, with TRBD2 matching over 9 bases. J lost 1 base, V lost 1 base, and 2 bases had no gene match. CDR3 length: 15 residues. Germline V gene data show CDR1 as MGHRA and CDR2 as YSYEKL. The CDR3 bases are TGCGCCAGCAGCCAAGCTAGCGGGGTATCCTACGAGCAGTACTTC. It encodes CASSQASGVSYEQYF.

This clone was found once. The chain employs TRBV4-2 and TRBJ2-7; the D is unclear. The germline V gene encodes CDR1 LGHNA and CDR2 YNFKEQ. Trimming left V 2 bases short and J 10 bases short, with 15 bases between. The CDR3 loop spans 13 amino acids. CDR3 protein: CASSQLGPYPQYF. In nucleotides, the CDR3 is TGTGCCAGCAGCCAACTAGGACCCTATCCCCAGTACTTC.

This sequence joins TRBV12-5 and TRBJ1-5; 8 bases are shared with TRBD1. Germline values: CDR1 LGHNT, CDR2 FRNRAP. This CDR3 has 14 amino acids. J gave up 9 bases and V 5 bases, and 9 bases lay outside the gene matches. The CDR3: CASGRIDRGGPQHF. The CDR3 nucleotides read TGTGCTAGTGGTCGGATCGACAGGGGAGGGCCCCAGCATTTT.

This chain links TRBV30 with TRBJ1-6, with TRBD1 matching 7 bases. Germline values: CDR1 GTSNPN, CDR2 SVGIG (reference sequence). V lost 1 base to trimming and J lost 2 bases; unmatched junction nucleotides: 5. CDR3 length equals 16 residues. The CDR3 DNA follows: TGTGCCTGGAGTGAATACAGGGGTGCCTATAATTCACCCCTCCACTTT. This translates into CAWSEYRGAYNSPLHF.

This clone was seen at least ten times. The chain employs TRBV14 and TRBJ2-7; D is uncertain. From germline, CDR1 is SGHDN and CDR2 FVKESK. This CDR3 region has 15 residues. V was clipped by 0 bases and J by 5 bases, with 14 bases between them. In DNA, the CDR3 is TGTGCCAGCAGCCAAGAAGTGGTTAGGGCCCACGAGCAGTACTTC. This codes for CASSQEVVRAHEQYF.

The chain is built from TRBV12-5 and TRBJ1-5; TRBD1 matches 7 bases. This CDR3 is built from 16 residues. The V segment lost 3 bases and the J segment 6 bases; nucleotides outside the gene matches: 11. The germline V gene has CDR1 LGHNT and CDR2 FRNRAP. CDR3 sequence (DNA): TGTGCTAGTGGTTTCCAACCGACAGGGAATATTCAGCCCCAGCATTTT. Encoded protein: CASGFQPTGNIQPQHF.